One sample yielded the 8 T cell receptor beta chains listed below, sequenced in a study of beta chain features in type 1 diabetes. Since all of the isolated RNA was reverse transcribed, expressed TCRB transcripts were what got sequenced. Assay: immunoSEQ multiplex PCR; the TCRdb copy retains only in-frame clones and omits some. The table has about 290,000 clones, 8% seen once. Sequencing input: central memory CD4+ T cells from blood. The receptor source for this set is a woman aged 18-29 years in good health.

A few counts support this clone. Here the CDR3 reads CASSLAGTGTQQYV. The CDR3 DNA sequence: TGTGCCAGCAGCTTAGCCGGGACAGGTACGCAGCAGTACGTC. The chain recombines TRBV7-2 with TRBJ2-7, with 8 nucleotides matching TRBD1. The CDR3 totals 14 residues. J lost 8 bases, V lost 0 bases, and 6 bases had no gene match. From germline, CDR1 is SGHTA and CDR2 FQGNSA.

The chain carries TRBV29-1 and TRBJ1-2; TRBD1 matches 10 bases. The ends lost 7 bases at V and 5 bases at J; junction bases unmatched: 4. The germline gives CDR1 SQVTM, CDR2 ANQGSEA. This CDR3 is 12 amino acids long. The CDR3 nucleotides read TGCAGCGCGGGACAGGGGAGTTATGGCTACACCTTC. Its protein is CSAGQGSYGYTF. Full variable domain (missing parts from reference TRBV29-1 and TRBJ1-2): SAVISQKPSRDICQRGTSLTIQCQVDSQVTMMFWYRQQPGQSLTLIATANQGSEATYESGFVIDKFPISRPNLTFSTLTVSNMSPEDSSIYLCSAGQGSYGYTFGSGTRLTVV.

Remarks on this clone: This sample includes further DNA sequences coding for the same CDR3. The chain recombines TRBV29-1 with TRBJ2-7; 7 bases map to TRBD2. Germline assignment: CDR1 SQVTM and CDR2 ANQGSEA. J lost 0 bases, V lost 3 bases, and 17 bases had no gene match. The length of the CDR3 is 18 residues. The DNA for the CDR3 is TGCAGCGTTGATCTTGTCTCGGAGGCTAGCGGCCTCTCCTACGAGCAGTACTTC. Translating gives CSVDLVSEASGLSYEQYF.

This clone was picked up a small number of times. This chain connects TRBV4-2 to TRBJ2-3, with a possible D match to TRBD1 (5 bases). V was shortened by 0 bases and J by 2 bases, with 21 bases between the two germline ends. The CDR3 is 19 amino acids. Germline CDR1 and CDR2: LGHNA and YNFKEQ. CDR3 sequence: CASSQEAREISAATDTQYF. The CDR3 DNA is TGTGCCAGCAGCCAAGAGGCCAGGGAAATTTCGGCCGCCACAGATACGCAGTATTTT.

As regards this clone: This is likely an artifact of a read error, given a far larger clone one base away. The chain is built from TRBV28 and TRBJ1-2; D unresolved. Germline V lookup: CDR1 MDHEN, CDR2 SYDVKM. With 6 bases removed from V and 2 bases from J, the gap between germline ends came to 4 bases. The CDR3 length is 11 residues. CDR3 protein: CASSLNYGYTF. CDR3 sequence (DNA): TGTGCCAGCAGCCTCAACTATGGCTACACCTTC.

The chain uses TRBV5-1 and TRBJ2-1, with D possibly matching TRBD1 (6 bases). This CDR3 region has 15 residues. In germline, CDR1 is SGHRS, CDR2 YFSETQ. V shed 6 bases and J shed 2 bases, with 15 bases lying between them. This CDR3 reads CASTSLGQTYNEQFF. CDR3 in DNA: TGCGCCAGCACCTCACTTGGACAGACCTACAATGAGCAGTTCTTC. Full variable domain (outside the CDR3, taken from reference TRBV5-1 and TRBJ2-1): KAGVTQTPRYLIKTRGQQVTLSCSPISGHRSVSWYQQTPGQGLQFLFEYFSETQRNKGNFPGRFSGRQFSNSRSEMNVSTLELGDSALYLCASTSLGQTYNEQFFGPGTRLTVL.

J is TRBJ2-5 and V is TRBV9, with D possibly being TRBD2 (6 bases). Germline V gene lookup returns CDR1 SGDLS and CDR2 YYNGEE. V lost 0 bases and J 5 bases, leaving 17 bases between the germline ends. The CDR3 runs 16 residues. Here the CDR3 DNA reads TGTGCCAGCAGCGTAGATTCGGCTAGCGACACGGAGACCCAGTACTTC. Protein sequence: CASSVDSASDTETQYF.

The table lists this clone with a few counts. V usage is TRBV13 and J usage is TRBJ2-5; 11 bases are shared with TRBD2. The CDR3 runs to 16 residues. The J segment lost 3 bases and the V segment lost 0 bases, leaving 3 bases of the junction unmatched. The germline CDR1 and CDR2 sequences are PRHDT and FYEKMQ (reference sequence). CDR3 loop: CASSLGSGRAEETQYF. The CDR3 DNA is TGTGCCAGCAGCTTAGGTAGCGGGAGGGCCGAAGAGACCCAGTACTTC. Complete variable domain (other parts from reference TRBV13 and TRBJ2-5): AAGVIQSPRHLIKEKRETATLKCYPIPRHDTVYWYQQGPGQDPQFLISFYEKMQSDKGSIPDRFSAQQFSDYHSELNMSSLELGDSALYFCASSLGSGRAEETQYFGPGTRLLVL.